This TCR beta chain was identified in a study of identifying expanded T cells in peripheral blood (dated by TCRdb to about 2019). General notes on the study: Four technical replicates, made by sequencing separate aliquots from the same pool of genomic DNA, were compared pairwise.

Summary of the overall study and its limitations: Approximately 1.2 differentially abundant clones were flagged by the binomial model between technical replicates, whereas about 16 and 19 were flagged over around two weeks and four weeks, respectively. Both the number of clones called differentially abundant and the false-positive rate were significantly reduced by the beta-binomial model across all healthy-donor time intervals. The authors expected that over much longer intervals, such as months to years, biological variance in healthy repertoires might increase even further. Across all healthy donors, variance in clone template counts between approximately 2-week samples was found to increase significantly with total template count.

In the case of this clone: Its recognized antigen is unknown. The input lacks base qualities; no much larger clone sits a single base away.

From the cysteine up to the phenylalanine, the CDR3 has a length of 14 residues. The entry retains the CDR3 DNA only, 42 bases that are in frame from base 1. The CDR1 and CDR2 encoded by the germline V gene are KGHSH and LQKENI. Germline trimming: 3 bases from V, 7 bases from J; junction bases outside gene matches: 2. No immune events such as infections were documented for the healthy donors during the collection period. Blood repertoires from healthy donors were used as a training cohort for calibrating time-dependent variance in a beta-binomial model of differential abundance of T-cell clones. There were ten or so healthy donors in the training cohort, of whom 3 were female and 7 were male. The donors were between roughly 25 and 70 years old, with an average age of about 45 years. Obtained from a commercial supplier, whole blood was collected from each healthy donor at three time points set two weeks apart. For immunosequencing, genomic DNA was extracted from whole blood that had not been sorted.

The immunoSEQ Assay, which uses bias-controlled multiplex PCR amplification of genomic DNA, was used to profile TCRbeta CDR3 regions. In the source study's methods: The absolute abundance of each unique TCRbeta CDR3 region was quantified after sequences were collapsed and filtered. Two models were used to test differential abundance: a binomial model (Fisher-equivalent) and a beta-binomial model that adds time-dependent variance fitted from healthy donors. Clones with fewer than 5 combined templates were removed, and a clone was called differentially abundant if the clone's Benjamini-Hochberg FDR was below 0.01. In the beta-binomial model, variance was expressed as a function of the total template count across the two samples, in the form v = (b*log(k)+a)^2. Sourced from immuneACCESS, this table was stored by TCRdb with only in-frame sequences that have V and J called. A share of the clones is absent; for the studies checked, an unresolved V gene accounts for under half, and the remainder has no known explanation. The V and J calls and clone size come from that table; D and trimming were worked out from the DNA. For this sample the table gives roughly 63,000 clones, of which about four fifths were detected only once. Clones ranked in the top ten supply about 18% of the sample.

The chain uses TRBV18 and TRBJ1-6; the junction holds 8 bases that match TRBD1. The sequenced sample was blood. This receptor was obtained from a person between 18 and 75 years old in good health. In nucleotide form, the sequence is TGTGCCAGCTCACCGGACAGGGTGAATTCACCCCTCCACTTT. It translates to CASSPDRVNSPLHF.